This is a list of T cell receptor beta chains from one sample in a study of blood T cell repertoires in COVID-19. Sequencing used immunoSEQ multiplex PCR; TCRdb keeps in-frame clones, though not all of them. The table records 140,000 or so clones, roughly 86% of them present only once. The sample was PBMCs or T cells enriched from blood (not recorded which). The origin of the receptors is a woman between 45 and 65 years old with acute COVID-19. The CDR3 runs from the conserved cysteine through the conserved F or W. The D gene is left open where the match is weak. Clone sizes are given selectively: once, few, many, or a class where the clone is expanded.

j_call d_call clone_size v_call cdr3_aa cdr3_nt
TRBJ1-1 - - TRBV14 CASSQVAGADTEAFF TGTGCCAGCAGCCAAGTGGCAGGGGCTGACACTGAAGCTTTCTTT
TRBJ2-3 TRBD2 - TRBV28 CASSGGRGIDTQYF TGTGCCAGCAGCGGCGGGAGAGGGATAGATACGCAGTATTTT
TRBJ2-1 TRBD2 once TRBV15 CATSRATLAGGRNEQFF TGTGCCACCAGCAGAGCTACGCTAGCGGGAGGAAGGAATGAGCAGTTCTTC
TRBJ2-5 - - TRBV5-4 CASSLDQVGETQYF TGTGCCAGCAGCTTGGACCAGGTAGGAGAGACCCAGTACTTC
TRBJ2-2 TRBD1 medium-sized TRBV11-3 CASSLDQGQDTGELFF TGTGCCAGCAGCTTAGATCAGGGACAGGACACCGGGGAGCTGTTTTTT
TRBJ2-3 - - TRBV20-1 CSASFGGTDTQYF TGCAGTGCTAGTTTCGGCGGAACAGATACGCAGTATTTT
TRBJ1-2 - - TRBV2 CASSERANYGYTF TGTGCCAGCAGTGAGAGGGCTAACTATGGCTACACCTTC
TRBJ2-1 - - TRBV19 CASSMYSYNEQFF TGTGCCAGTAGTATGTATTCGTACAATGAGCAGTTCTTC
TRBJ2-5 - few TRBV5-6 CASSLGVWETQYF TGTGCCAGCAGCTTGGGAGTGTGGGAGACCCAGTACTTC
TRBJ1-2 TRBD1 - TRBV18 CASSPSPIGGQGSYGYTF TGTGCCAGCTCACCTAGTCCGATCGGGGGACAGGGGAGCTATGGCTACACCTTC
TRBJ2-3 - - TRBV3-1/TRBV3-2 CASSQSVLASDTQYF TGTGCCAGCAGCCAAAGTGTTCTAGCATCAGATACGCAGTATTTT
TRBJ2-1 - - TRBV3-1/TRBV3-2 CASAGLRGDSSYNEQFF TGTGCCAGCGCGGGGCTACGGGGCGACAGCTCCTACAATGAGCAGTTCTTC
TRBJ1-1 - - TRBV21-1 CASSKGPQNTEAFF TGTGCCAGCAGCAAAGGTCCCCAGAACACTGAAGCTTTCTTT
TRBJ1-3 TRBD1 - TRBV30 CAWTGGRDTIYF TGTGCCTGGACAGGGGGTCGGGACACCATATATTTT
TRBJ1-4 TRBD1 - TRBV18 CASSPPGTGGEKLFF TGTGCCAGCTCACCACCCGGGACAGGGGGTGAAAAACTGTTTTTT
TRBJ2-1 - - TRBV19 CASSAIMRVQPFSSYNEQFF TGTGCCAGTAGTGCTATCATGCGGGTACAACCTTTTAGCTCCTACAATGAGCAGTTCTTC
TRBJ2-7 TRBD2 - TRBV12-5 CASELGLAESYEQYF TGTGCTAGTGAGTTGGGACTAGCGGAGAGCTACGAGCAGTACTTC
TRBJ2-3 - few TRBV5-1 CASSLGRAAGDTQYF TGCGCCAGCAGCTTGGGTCGCGCGGCTGGGGATACGCAGTATTTT
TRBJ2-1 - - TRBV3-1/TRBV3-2 CASSQDGGQTYNEQFF TGTGCCAGCAGCCAAGATGGCGGGCAGACCTACAATGAGCAGTTCTTC
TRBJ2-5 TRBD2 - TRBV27 CASSPLLAGGETQYF TGTGCCAGCAGCCCCCTGCTAGCGGGAGGTGAGACCCAGTACTTC
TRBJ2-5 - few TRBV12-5 CAGRWQARGETQYF TGTGCTGGTCGATGGCAGGCGAGAGGGGAGACCCAGTACTTC
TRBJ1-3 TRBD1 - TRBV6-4 CASTFRTGRGNTIYF TGTGCCAGCACTTTTAGGACAGGTCGGGGAAACACCATATATTTT
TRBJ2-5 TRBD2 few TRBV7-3 CASSTPGLAGQETQYF TGTGCCAGCAGTACCCCGGGACTAGCAGGCCAAGAGACCCAGTACTTC
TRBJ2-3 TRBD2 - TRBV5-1 CASSLWGGLADTQYF TGCGCCAGCAGCCTCTGGGGAGGGTTGGCAGATACGCAGTATTTT
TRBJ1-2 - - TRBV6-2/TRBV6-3 CASSYGAGFGYTF TGTGCCAGCAGTTACGGGGCAGGGTTTGGCTACACCTTC
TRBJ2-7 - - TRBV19 CASSHRQASSYEQYF TGTGCCAGTAGTCATCGACAGGCAAGCTCCTACGAGCAGTACTTC
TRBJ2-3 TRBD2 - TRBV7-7 CASSLAGGSTDTQYF TGTGCTAGCAGCTTAGCGGGGGGAAGCACAGATACGCAGTATTTT
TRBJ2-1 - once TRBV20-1 CSASLADNEQFF TGCAGTGCTAGTTTAGCGGACAATGAGCAGTTCTTC
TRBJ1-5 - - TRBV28 CASSEIDGTTGQPQHF TGTGCCAGCAGCGAGATCGACGGGACTACAGGTCAGCCCCAGCATTTT
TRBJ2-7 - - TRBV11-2 CASSLVGVGDEQYF TGTGCCAGCAGCCTTGTAGGTGTAGGGGACGAGCAGTACTTC
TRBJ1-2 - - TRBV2 CASTEWAGAGGYTF TGTGCCAGCACCGAGTGGGCAGGGGCGGGTGGCTACACCTTC
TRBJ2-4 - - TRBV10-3 CAISESQLFQYF TGTGCCATCAGTGAGTCGCAACTCTTTCAGTACTTC
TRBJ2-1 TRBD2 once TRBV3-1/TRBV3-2 CASSQVGRTSEQFF TGTGCCAGCAGCCAAGTCGGGAGGACCAGTGAGCAGTTCTTC
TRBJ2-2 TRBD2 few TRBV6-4 CASSEKGTSGRPGELFF TGTGCCAGCAGTGAAAAAGGGACTAGCGGGAGACCCGGGGAGCTGTTTTTT
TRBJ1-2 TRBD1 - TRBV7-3 CASSSGQGYGYTF TGTGCCAGCAGCTCGGGACAGGGCTATGGCTACACCTTC
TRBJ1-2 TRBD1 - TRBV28 CASAGQGMHGYTF TGTGCCAGCGCGGGACAGGGGATGCATGGCTACACCTTC
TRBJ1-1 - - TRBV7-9 CASSLLELPEAFF TGTGCCAGCAGCCTCCTAGAACTACCTGAAGCTTTCTTT
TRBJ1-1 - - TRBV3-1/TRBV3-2 CASSQDRRTEAFF TGTGCCAGCAGCCAAGATCGGAGGACTGAAGCTTTCTTT
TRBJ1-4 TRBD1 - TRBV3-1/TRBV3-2 CASSTGTANEKLFF TGTGCCAGCAGCACCGGGACAGCTAATGAAAAACTGTTTTTT
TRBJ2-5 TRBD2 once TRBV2 CASSNTGLAGGETQYF TGTGCCAGCAGCAATACCGGGCTAGCGGGAGGTGAGACCCAGTACTTC
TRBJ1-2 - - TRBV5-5 CASSSQDYGYTF TGTGCCAGCAGCTCACAAGACTATGGCTACACCTTC